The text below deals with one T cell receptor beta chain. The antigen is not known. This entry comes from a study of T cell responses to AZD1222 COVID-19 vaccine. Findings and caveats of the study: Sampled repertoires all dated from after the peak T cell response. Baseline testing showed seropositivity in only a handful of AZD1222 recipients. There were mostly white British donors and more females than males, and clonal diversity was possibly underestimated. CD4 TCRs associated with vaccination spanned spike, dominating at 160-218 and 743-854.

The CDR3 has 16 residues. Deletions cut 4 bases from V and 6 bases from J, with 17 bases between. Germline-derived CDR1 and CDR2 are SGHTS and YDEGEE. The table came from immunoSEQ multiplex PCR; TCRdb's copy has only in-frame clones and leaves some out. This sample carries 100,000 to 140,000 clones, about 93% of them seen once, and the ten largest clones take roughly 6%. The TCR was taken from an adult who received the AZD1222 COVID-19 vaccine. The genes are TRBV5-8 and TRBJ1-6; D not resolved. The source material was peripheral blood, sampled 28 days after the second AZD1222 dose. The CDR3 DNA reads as TGTGCCAGCAGCACCCAGGACTCCCGGGGTAATTCACCCCTCCACTTT. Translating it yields CASSTQDSRGNSPLHF.